This is a list of T cell receptor beta chains from one sample in a study of T cells in Graves' hyperthyroidism and ophthalmopathy. TCRdb used MiXCR to reprocess the multiplex PCR reads, holding one entry per CDR3 protein. This sample yields 640,000 or so distinct CDR3 sequences, of which 13% to 15% are seen a single time; more than 6% belongs to the top ten. Input material: blood. The receptors were gathered from a woman in her late teens or twenties with Graves' ophthalmopathy. Each CDR3 is given with its conserved first and last residue. A D gene is named only where the DNA matches it firmly. Size tells how often a clone was seen (once, few, many) or the class of an expanded clone, and some rows leave it out.

clone_size	v_call	j_call	d_call	cdr3_nt	cdr3_aa
many	TRBV24-1	TRBJ2-7	TRBD1	TGTGCCACCAGTGATTCCTGGACAGGGTACGAGCAGTACTTC	CATSDSWTGYEQYF
many	TRBV29-1	TRBJ2-3	TRBD2	TGCAGCGTTCTAGCGGACTACACAGATACGCAGTATTTT	CSVLADYTDTQYF
many	TRBV12-3/TRBV12-4	TRBJ2-1	-	TGTGCCAGCAGCCCGGACTTTAGCTCCTACAATGAGCAGTTCTTC	CASSPDFSSYNEQFF
few	TRBV12-3/TRBV12-4	TRBJ2-3	TRBD2	TGTGCCAGCAGCCAGCGGACTAGGCGTAGCACAGATACGCAGTATTTT	CASSQRTRRSTDTQYF
many	TRBV28	TRBJ2-7	-	TGTGCCAGCAGTAGAACCGGGGACAACAACTACGAGCAGTACTTC	CASSRTGDNNYEQYF
many	TRBV28	TRBJ1-5	-	TGTGCCAGCAGTTTATCCGCGGGGGGGTACAATCAGCCCCAGCATTTT	CASSLSAGGYNQPQHF
many	TRBV28	TRBJ1-2	TRBD1	TGTGCCAGCACCCCCGGGAACAGGGGGGGATATGGCTACACCTTC	CASTPGNRGGYGYTF
many	TRBV5-1	TRBJ2-5	-	TGCGCCAGCAGCTTGGAGGGCCGAGAGACCCAGTACTTC	CASSLEGRETQYF
-	TRBV6-8	TRBJ2-7	TRBD1	TGTGCCAGCAGCGGGACCGGGACAGACTACGAGCAGTACTTC	CASSGTGTDYEQYF
many	TRBV7-9	TRBJ2-7	-	TGTGCCAGCAGCTCCCGCCGCTCCTACGAGCAGTACTTC	CASSSRRSYEQYF
-	TRBV5-5	TRBJ2-1	TRBD1	TGTGCCAGCAGCCCGGCGTTCTGGACAGGGGGTTCCAATGAGCAGTTCTTC	CASSPAFWTGGSNEQFF
few	TRBV18	TRBJ1-4	TRBD1	TGTGCCAGCTCGCAGAACAGGGGCCCTAATGAAAAACTGTTTTTT	CASSQNRGPNEKLFF
-	TRBV6-1	TRBJ1-5	-	TGTGCCAGCAGTCCGCAGGGCCGCAATCAGCCCCAGCATTTT	CASSPQGRNQPQHF
-	TRBV5-1	TRBJ2-7	-	TGCGCCAGCAGCTTGGGGGGTACATACGCGCAGTACTTC	CASSLGGTYAQYF
-	TRBV27	TRBJ1-2	-	TGTGCCAGCAGTTTACAGGGACGGAGGGGCTACACCTTC	CASSLQGRRGYTF
many	TRBV20-1	TRBJ2-1	TRBD2	TGCAGTGCTAGAGAGGGACTAGCGGGAGGGAATGAGCAGTTCTTC	CSAREGLAGGNEQFF
many	TRBV2	TRBJ1-5	TRBD1	TGTGCCAGCAGCGGACAGGGAGGGAAACAGCCCCAGCATTTT	CASSGQGGKQPQHF